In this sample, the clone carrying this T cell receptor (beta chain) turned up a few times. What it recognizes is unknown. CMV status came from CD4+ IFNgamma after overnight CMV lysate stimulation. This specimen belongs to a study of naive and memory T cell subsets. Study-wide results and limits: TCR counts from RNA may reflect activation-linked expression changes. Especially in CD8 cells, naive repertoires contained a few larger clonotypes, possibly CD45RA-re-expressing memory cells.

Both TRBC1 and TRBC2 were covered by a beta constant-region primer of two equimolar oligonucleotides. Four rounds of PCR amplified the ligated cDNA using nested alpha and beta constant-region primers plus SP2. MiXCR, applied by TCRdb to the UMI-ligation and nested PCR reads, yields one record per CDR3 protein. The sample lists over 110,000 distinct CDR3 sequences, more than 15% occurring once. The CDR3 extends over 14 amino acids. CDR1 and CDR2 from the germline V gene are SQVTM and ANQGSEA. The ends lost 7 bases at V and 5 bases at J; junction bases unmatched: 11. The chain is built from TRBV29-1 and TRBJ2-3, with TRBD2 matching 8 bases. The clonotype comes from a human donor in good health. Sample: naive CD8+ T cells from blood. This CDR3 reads CSAGGSGAEDTQYF. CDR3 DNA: TGCAGCGCGGGAGGGTCGGGAGCGGAAGATACGCAGTATTTT.